The 20 T cell receptor beta chains reported below all come from one sample, sequenced in a study of PD-1 blockade in classical Hodgkin lymphoma. As for time point: cycle 4 day 1 (C4D1), after less than seven weeks of nivolumab. Relapse after autologous stem cell transplantation occurred in every patient, and brentuximab vedotin exposure varied. TCRdb's copy holds only in-frame clones and misses some; the assay was immunoSEQ multiplex PCR. Here the sample spans tens of thousands of clones, roughly 82% being singletons. The starting material was peripheral blood mononuclear cells (PBMCs), obtained before the fourth cycle of nivolumab. Receptors originate from a human donor with classical Hodgkin lymphoma.

This chain uses TRBV5-1 with TRBJ2-2, with 7 bases aligning to TRBD1. Losses at the gene ends were 1 base for V and 3 bases for J; bases not matched to a gene: 3. The CDR3 covers 15 residues. Germline V gene lookup returns CDR1 SGHRS and CDR2 YFSETQ. The CDR3: CASSLRGPYTGELFF. The DNA of the CDR3 is TGCGCCAGCAGCTTGAGGGGGCCCTACACCGGGGAGCTGTTTTTT. The full variable domain, in which reference TRBV5-1 and TRBJ2-2 provide the parts outside the CDR3, is KAGVTQTPRYLIKTRGQQVTLSCSPISGHRSVSWYQQTPGQGLQFLFEYFSETQRNKGNFPGRFSGRQFSNSRSEMNVSTLELGDSALYLCASSLRGPYTGELFFGEGSRLTVL.

The chain links TRBV7-9 to TRBJ2-5; D may be TRBD1 or TRBD2 (6 bases each). The ends were cut back, 1 base at V and 1 base at J, with 13 bases in the middle. The length of the CDR3 is 16 residues. The V gene's germline CDR1 is SEHNR and CDR2 FQNEAQ (reference sequence). The CDR3 spells CASSLVVGGTQETQYF. The DNA for the CDR3 is TGTGCCAGCAGCTTAGTCGTGGGGGGCACCCAAGAGACCCAGTACTTC.

The chain carries TRBV28 and TRBJ2-5, with unresolved D. Trimming removed 10 bases from V and 3 bases from J, with 6 bases in between. The V gene's germline CDR1 is MDHEN and CDR2 SYDVKM. The CDR3 runs to 10 residues. In nucleotides, the CDR3 is TGTGCCACCTCCGAAGAGACCCAGTACTTC. This translates into CATSEETQYF. Full variable domain (missing parts from reference TRBV28 and TRBJ2-5): DVKVTQSSRYLVKRTGEKVFLECVQDMDHENMFWYRQDPGLGLRLIYFSYDVKMKEKGDIPEGYSVSREKKERFSLILESASTNQTSMYLCATSEETQYFGPGTRLLVL.

This clone was found once. The V gene is TRBV6-5, the J gene TRBJ2-7; D might be TRBD2 (6 bases). V was shortened by 0 bases and J by 2 bases, with 11 bases between the two germline ends. The V gene's germline CDR1 is MNHEY and CDR2 SVGAGI. CDR3 length: 15 residues. The CDR3 protein is CASSYSGREAYEQYF. CDR3 in DNA: TGTGCCAGCAGTTACTCCGGTAGGGAGGCCTACGAGCAGTACTTC.

The rearrangement joins TRBV2 to TRBJ2-7, with D perhaps matching TRBD2 (5 bases). The CDR3 runs to 13 residues. The V and J ends lost 3 bases and 8 bases respectively, with 14 bases between them. CDR1 is SNHLY, CDR2 FYNNEI, per germline. The CDR3 nucleotides read TGTGCCAGCAGTGAGGAGGCAGATAAACAGCAGTACTTC. It specifies CASSEEADKQQYF.

The V gene is TRBV27, the J gene TRBJ2-5; 7 bases are shared with TRBD2. J gave up 3 bases and V 1 base, and 2 bases lay outside the gene matches. Germline values: CDR1 MNHEY, CDR2 SMNVEV (reference sequence). CDR3 length: 14 residues. The CDR3 sequence is CASSLWGGEETQYF. The CDR3 DNA follows: TGTGCCAGCAGTTTATGGGGGGGAGAAGAGACCCAGTACTTC.

V and J are TRBV4-1 and TRBJ2-7; TRBD2 might be the D (6 bases). This CDR3 region has 15 residues. The V gene's germline CDR1 is MGHRA and CDR2 YSYEKL. V was cut by 2 bases and J by 2 bases, with 13 bases left in between. The CDR3 protein is CASSQLSEGPYEQYF. CDR3 nucleotide sequence: TGCGCCAGCAGCCAACTTTCGGAGGGACCCTACGAGCAGTACTTC.

The gene calls are TRBV18 and TRBJ2-3, with D maybe TRBD2 (6 bases). V was trimmed by 0 bases and J by 1 base, leaving 11 bases between them. The CDR3 has 16 amino acids. Per germline, CDR1 KGHSH and CDR2 LQKENI. As DNA, the CDR3 is TGTGCCAGCTCACCACCCCGAGGAGGGGGCACAGATACGCAGTATTTT. Its protein is CASSPPRGGGTDTQYF.

The J gene is TRBJ1-2, the V gene TRBV2; no definite D call. The germline V and J ends were trimmed by 7 bases and 0 bases, with 15 bases remaining between them. Germline loops: CDR1 SNHLY, CDR2 FYNNEI. The CDR3 spans 15 residues. The DNA of the CDR3 is TGTGCCAGCACCGACGGGAGGAATACTAACTATGGCTACACCTTC. It translates to CASTDGRNTNYGYTF.

The chain links TRBV6-5 to TRBJ2-6; D is uncertain. Trimming shortened V by 4 bases and J by 2 bases, and 9 bases separated the two germline ends. The CDR3 is 15 residues long. Germline loops: CDR1 MNHEY, CDR2 SVGAGI. The CDR3 here is CASSSLPAGANVLTF. CDR3 in DNA: TGTGCCAGCAGTTCGCTCCCGGCTGGGGCCAACGTCCTGACTTTC.

The J gene is TRBJ1-3, the V gene TRBV5-6, with a possible D match to TRBD1 (5 bases). Trimming left V 4 bases short and J 5 bases short, with 19 bases between. This CDR3 has 16 amino acids. In germline, CDR1 is SGHDT, CDR2 YYEEEE. The CDR3 DNA reads TGTGCCAGCAGCCCTGGGACCTCCCATGGGCGAAACACCATATATTTT. It is translated as CASSPGTSHGRNTIYF.

The rearrangement links TRBV7-9 to TRBJ1-1; D gene uncertain. The CDR3 is 14 amino acids. Trimming shortened V by 5 bases and J by 4 bases, and 14 bases separated the two germline ends. Germline V gene sequence: CDR1 SEHNR, CDR2 FQNEAQ (reference sequence). The CDR3 nucleotides are TGTGCCAGCAGCGCACGGGGTCGGGGCACTGAAGCTTTCTTT. Its protein product is CASSARGRGTEAFF.

This clone was detected only a few times. V gene TRBV5-6 combines with J gene TRBJ1-3; 9 nucleotides align to TRBD1. The CDR3 extends over 17 amino acids. Germline CDR1 reads SGHDT; CDR2 reads YYEEEE. The V and J ends lost 2 bases and 5 bases, in that order; junction bases with no gene match: 11. CDR3 nucleotide sequence: TGTGCCAGCAGCTTATCCGGGACAGGGTGGGGAAGAAACACCATATATTTT. Amino acids: CASSLSGTGWGRNTIYF.

The V call is TRBV6-4, the J call TRBJ2-3; D uncertain. CDR3 length equals 15 residues. CDR1 and CDR2 from the germline V gene are MRHNA and SNTAGT. V shed 6 bases and J shed 0 bases, with 13 bases lying between them. The CDR3, as DNA: TGTGCCAGCAGCTTAGACGGATCTAGCACAGATACGCAGTATTTT. Translating gives CASSLDGSSTDTQYF.

The chain joins TRBV5-1 to TRBJ2-3, with D perhaps TRBD2 (6 bases). The CDR3 is 14 amino acids. V was cut by 0 bases and J by 4 bases, with 9 bases left in between. Per the germline V gene, CDR1 is SGHRS and CDR2 is YFSETQ. CDR3 sequence: CASSLEWGADTQYF. The CDR3 DNA sequence: TGCGCCAGCAGCTTGGAGTGGGGGGCAGATACGCAGTATTTT.

The chain has TRBV15 and TRBJ2-5, with a weak D call TRBD2 (5 bases). The CDR3 covers 15 residues. Trimming removed 0 bases from V and 1 base from J, with 9 bases in between. Per the germline V gene, CDR1 is LNHNV and CDR2 is YYDKDF (reference sequence). CDR3 in amino acids: CATSRDSGGQETQYF. The CDR3 coding sequence is TGTGCCACCAGCAGAGACTCAGGAGGCCAAGAGACCCAGTACTTC.

This chain links TRBV29-1 with TRBJ1-1, with no clear D. The germline CDR1 and CDR2 sequences are SQVTM and ANQGSEA. The CDR3 is made up of 11 amino acids. Trimming shortened V by 5 bases and J by 1 base, and 5 bases separated the two germline ends. The DNA of the CDR3 is TGCAGCGTTATCCAGAACACTGAAGCTTTCTTT. Its translation: CSVIQNTEAFF.

The chain links TRBV9 to TRBJ1-2; a possible D gene is TRBD1 (5 bases). The germline V gene has CDR1 SGDLS and CDR2 YYNGEE. V was clipped by 1 base and J by 8 bases, with 6 bases between them. The CDR3 covers 11 residues. The CDR3 coding sequence is TGTGCCAGCAGCGTACAGGGAGGCTACACCTTC. The encoded protein is CASSVQGGYTF.

This clone occurred a few times. The chain carries TRBV28 and TRBJ1-1, with D maybe TRBD1 (5 bases). V was cut by 8 bases and J by 7 bases, with 20 bases left in between. Germline CDR1 is MDHEN and CDR2 is SYDVKM. CDR3 size: 14 residues. CDR3 loop: CASLRTGAQVEAFF. The CDR3 nucleotides are TGTGCCAGCTTAAGAACCGGGGCACAGGTTGAAGCTTTCTTT.

The chain carries TRBV4-3 and TRBJ1-2; no definite D call. The V end lost 0 bases, the J end lost 8 bases, and 7 bases lay between the germline ends. The CDR3 extends over 12 amino acids. Germline CDR1 and CDR2: LGHNA and YSLEER. CDR3 nucleotide sequence: TGCGCCAGCAGCCAAGAAACGGGGGGCTACACCTTC. Amino acid sequence: CASSQETGGYTF.